The T cell receptor (beta chain) under discussion was sequenced for a study of T cell responses to AZD1222 COVID-19 vaccine. The CDR3 spans 19 residues. V shed 0 bases, J shed 0 bases, and the junction held 12 bases outside the gene matches. Germline assignment: CDR1 MNHEY and CDR2 SVGEGT. Libraries were prepared by immunoSEQ multiplex PCR; TCRdb keeps only in-frame clonotypes and omits some of them. Of around 110,000 clones listed, about 90% are singletons. This clone was recorded once. Antigen specificity is unknown. General study findings and limits: Clonal diversity may have been underestimated in mostly white British donors. Reports say nearly half of spike-specific TCRs go after unmutated variant regions.

The sample in question was peripheral blood, obtained 28 days after the second AZD1222 dose. This receptor was identified in an adult who received the AZD1222 COVID-19 vaccine. The chain uses TRBV6-2 or TRBV6-3 and TRBJ2-7; the match to TRBD2 covers 9 bases. The CDR3 loop reads CASSYSLEDRLAVSYEQYF. DNA for the CDR3: TGTGCCAGCAGTTACTCGCTGGAGGATCGACTAGCGGTCTCCTACGAGCAGTACTTC.